The following is a TCR beta chain sequence with its context. Its target is not known. The data are from a study of cytomegalovirus exposure and HLA in healthy donors. The repertoire was sequenced with immunoSEQ multiplex PCR; TCRdb's copy has only in-frame clones and lacks some. This table holds roughly 350,000 clones, about nine tenths found once. Overall study results and limits: Rarity marked most TCR sequences, yet some public TCRs occurred in many donors. It was found in a later analysis that first-cohort TCR clusters tended to co-occur in the 100 to 150 validation repertoires.

The specimen sequenced was PBMCs. This clonotype was obtained from a young woman in good health and CMV-seronegative.

The DNA for the CDR3 is TGTGCCAGCAGCTTACTCGACAGCCCCTCTGGAAACACCATATATTTT. Translating it yields CASSLLDSPSGNTIYF. This chain links TRBV7-9 with TRBJ1-3; a weak D match, TRBD1 (5 bases). V shed 2 bases and J shed 0 bases, with 11 bases lying between them. Germline V CDR1 and CDR2: SEHNR, FQNEAQ (reference sequence). The CDR3 has 16 amino acids.